This T cell receptor (beta chain) was recovered during a study of blood T cell repertoires in COVID-19. This clone appeared a few times. Germline CDR1 is MNHEY and CDR2 is SMNVEV (reference sequence). With 11 bases clipped from V and 4 bases from J, the junction kept 13 bases outside the gene matches. CDR3 length equals 15 residues. The data were produced by immunoSEQ multiplex PCR, yet TCRdb's version contains in-frame clones alone and is incomplete. Here the sample spans roughly 100,000 clones, about 78% being singletons. V and J are TRBV27 and TRBJ1-1, with 10 nucleotides matching TRBD1. Sequencing was carried out using peripheral blood. This clonotype was sampled from a man between 60 and 70 years old with active or convalescent COVID-19. This chain's CDR3 is CAAQRGTGEGTEAFF. The CDR3 DNA follows: TGTGCCGCTCAGAGAGGGACAGGGGAGGGCACTGAAGCTTTCTTT.